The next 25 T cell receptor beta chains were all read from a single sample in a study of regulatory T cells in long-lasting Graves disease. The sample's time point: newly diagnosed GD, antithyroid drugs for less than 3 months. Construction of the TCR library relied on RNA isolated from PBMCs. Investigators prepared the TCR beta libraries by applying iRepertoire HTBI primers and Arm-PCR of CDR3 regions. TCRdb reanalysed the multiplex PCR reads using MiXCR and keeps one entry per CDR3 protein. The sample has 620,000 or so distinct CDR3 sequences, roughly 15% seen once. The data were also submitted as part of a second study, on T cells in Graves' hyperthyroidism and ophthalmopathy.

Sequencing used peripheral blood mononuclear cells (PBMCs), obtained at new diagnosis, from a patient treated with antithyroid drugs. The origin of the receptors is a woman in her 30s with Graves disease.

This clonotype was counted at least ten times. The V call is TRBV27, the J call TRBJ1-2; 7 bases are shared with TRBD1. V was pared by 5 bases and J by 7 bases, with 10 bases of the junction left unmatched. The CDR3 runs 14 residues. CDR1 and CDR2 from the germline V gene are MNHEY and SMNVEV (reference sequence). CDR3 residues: CASSPTGRGSGYTF. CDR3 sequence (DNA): TGTGCCAGCAGTCCGACAGGGAGGGGGTCTGGCTACACCTTC.

The CDR3 sequence is CASSTQQGTNSPLHF. CDR3 in DNA: TGTGCCAGTAGTACCCAACAGGGGACAAATTCACCCCTCCACTTT. V gene TRBV19 combines with J gene TRBJ1-6; 7 positions match TRBD1. The CDR3 loop spans 15 amino acids. The germline V gene encodes CDR1 LNHDA and CDR2 SQIVND (reference sequence). J was trimmed by 7 bases and V by 4 bases; bases with no gene match: 7. The whole variable domain, filled in from reference TRBV19 and TRBJ1-6, reads DGGITQSPKYLFRKEGQNVTLSCEQNLNHDAMYWYRQDPGQGLRLIYYSQIVNDFQKGDIAEGYSVSREKKESFPLTVTSAQKNPTAFYLCASSTQQGTNSPLHFGNGTRLTVT.

CDR3: CASSEWTGASGELFF. For the CDR3, the DNA is TGTGCCAGCTCAGAATGGACAGGGGCGTCCGGGGAGCTGTTTTTT. The chain uses TRBV18 and TRBJ2-2, with 9 bases that match TRBD1. The germline V gene encodes CDR1 KGHSH and CDR2 LQKENI. The CDR3 runs 15 residues. Trimming took 5 bases from V and 6 from J; bases not matched to a gene: 7.

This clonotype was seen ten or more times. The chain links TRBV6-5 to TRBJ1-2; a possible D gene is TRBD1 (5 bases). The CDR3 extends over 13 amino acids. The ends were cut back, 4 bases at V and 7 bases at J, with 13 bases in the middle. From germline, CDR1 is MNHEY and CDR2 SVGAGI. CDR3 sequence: CASSFGFRGGYTF. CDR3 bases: TGTGCCAGCAGTTTTGGATTTAGGGGTGGCTACACCTTC.

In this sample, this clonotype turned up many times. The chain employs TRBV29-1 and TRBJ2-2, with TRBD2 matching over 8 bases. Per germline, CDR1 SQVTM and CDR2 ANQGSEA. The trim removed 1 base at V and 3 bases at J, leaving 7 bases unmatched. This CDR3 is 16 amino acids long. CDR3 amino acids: CSVEGSGSRDTGELFF. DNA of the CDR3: TGCAGCGTTGAAGGGAGCGGGAGTCGGGACACCGGGGAGCTGTTTTTT.

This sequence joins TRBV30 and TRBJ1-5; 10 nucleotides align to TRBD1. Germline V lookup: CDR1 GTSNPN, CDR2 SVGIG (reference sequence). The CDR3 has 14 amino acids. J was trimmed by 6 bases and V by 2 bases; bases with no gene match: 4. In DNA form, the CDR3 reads TGTGCCTGGAGTTCTGGACAGGGGGGTCAGCCCCAGCATTTT. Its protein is CAWSSGQGGQPQHF.

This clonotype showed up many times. The DNA for the CDR3 is TGTGCCAGCAGTTTAAGCCAGGCTCGCAATCAGCCCCAGCATTTT. Translating gives CASSLSQARNQPQHF. The rearrangement uses TRBV12-3 or TRBV12-4 and TRBJ1-5; D not resolved. V lost 2 bases, J lost 2 bases, and 10 bases lay in between. The CDR3 spans 15 residues.

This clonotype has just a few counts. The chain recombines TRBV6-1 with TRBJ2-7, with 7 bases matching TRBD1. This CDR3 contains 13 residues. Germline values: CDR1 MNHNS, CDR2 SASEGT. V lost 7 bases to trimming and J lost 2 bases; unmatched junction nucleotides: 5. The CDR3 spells CASTPTGTYEQYF. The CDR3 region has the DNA TGTGCCAGCACCCCGACAGGGACCTACGAGCAGTACTTC.

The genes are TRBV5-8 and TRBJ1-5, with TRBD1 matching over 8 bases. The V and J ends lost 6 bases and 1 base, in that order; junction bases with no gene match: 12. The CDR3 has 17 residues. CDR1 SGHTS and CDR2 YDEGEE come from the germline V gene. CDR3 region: CASTGQGGGWSNQPQHF. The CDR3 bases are TGTGCCAGCACCGGACAGGGTGGAGGCTGGAGCAATCAGCCCCAGCATTTT.

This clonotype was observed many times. CDR3 region: CASSRDRVLETQYF. The CDR3 region has the DNA TGTGCCAGCAGCAGGGACAGGGTCCTGGAGACCCAGTACTTC. The chain combines TRBV11-1 with TRBJ2-5; 9 bases agree with TRBD1. Trimming at V came to 5 bases and at J to 5 bases, leaving 6 bases not matched to a gene. Germline V gene sequence: CDR1 SGHAT, CDR2 FQDESV (reference sequence). This CDR3 comprises 14 residues.

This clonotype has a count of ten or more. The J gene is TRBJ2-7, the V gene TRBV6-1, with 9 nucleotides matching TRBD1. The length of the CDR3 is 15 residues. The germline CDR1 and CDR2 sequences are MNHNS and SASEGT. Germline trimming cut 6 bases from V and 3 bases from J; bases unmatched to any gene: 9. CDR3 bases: TGTGCCAGCAGACCCCAAGGACAGGGGATCTACGAGCAGTACTTC. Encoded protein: CASRPQGQGIYEQYF.

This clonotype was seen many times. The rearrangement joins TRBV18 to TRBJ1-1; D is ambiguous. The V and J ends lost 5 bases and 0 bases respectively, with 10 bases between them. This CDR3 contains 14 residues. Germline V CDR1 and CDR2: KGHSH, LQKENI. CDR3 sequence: CASSSYSLNTEAFF. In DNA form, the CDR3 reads TGTGCCAGCTCATCCTACTCACTGAACACTGAAGCTTTCTTT.

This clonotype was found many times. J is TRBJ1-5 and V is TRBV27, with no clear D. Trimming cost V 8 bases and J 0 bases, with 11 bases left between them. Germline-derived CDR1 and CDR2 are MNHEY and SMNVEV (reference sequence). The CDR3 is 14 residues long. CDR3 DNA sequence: TGTGCCAGCTCCAGGACTTATAGCAATCAGCCCCAGCATTTT. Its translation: CASSRTYSNQPQHF.

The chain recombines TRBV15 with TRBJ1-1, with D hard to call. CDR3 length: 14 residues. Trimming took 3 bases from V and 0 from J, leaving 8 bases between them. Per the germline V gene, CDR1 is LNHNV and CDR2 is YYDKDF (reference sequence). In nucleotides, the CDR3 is TGTGCCACCAGCAGGTTGGTAATGAACACTGAAGCTTTCTTT. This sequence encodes CATSRLVMNTEAFF.

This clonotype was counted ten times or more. Here the CDR3 reads CASRLGVETQYF. The CDR3 region has the DNA TGTGCCAGCAGATTGGGAGTGGAGACCCAGTACTTC. The chain has TRBV6-1 and TRBJ2-5, with D perhaps TRBD2 (5 bases). CDR1 is MNHNS, CDR2 SASEGT, per germline. V lost 6 bases and J lost 5, with 10 bases in between. The CDR3 is made up of 12 amino acids.

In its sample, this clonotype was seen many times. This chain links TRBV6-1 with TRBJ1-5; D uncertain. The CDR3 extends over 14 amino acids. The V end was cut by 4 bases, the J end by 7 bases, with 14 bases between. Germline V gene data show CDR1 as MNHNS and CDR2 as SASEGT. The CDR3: CASSGSQGQQPQHF. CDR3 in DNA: TGTGCCAGCAGTGGTAGTCAAGGGCAACAGCCCCAGCATTTT.

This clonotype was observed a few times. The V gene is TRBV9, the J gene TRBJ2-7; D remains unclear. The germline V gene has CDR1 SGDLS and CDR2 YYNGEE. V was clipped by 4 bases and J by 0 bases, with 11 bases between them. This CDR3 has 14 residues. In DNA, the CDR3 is TGTGCCAGCAGCACCCGACTGTCCTCCTACGAGCAGTACTTC. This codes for CASSTRLSSYEQYF. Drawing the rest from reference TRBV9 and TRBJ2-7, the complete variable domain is DSGVTQTPKHLITATGQRVTLRCSPRSGDLSVYWYQQSLDQGLQFLIQYYNGEERAKGNILERFSAQQFPDLHSELNLSSLELGDSALYFCASSTRLSSYEQYFGPGTRLTVT.

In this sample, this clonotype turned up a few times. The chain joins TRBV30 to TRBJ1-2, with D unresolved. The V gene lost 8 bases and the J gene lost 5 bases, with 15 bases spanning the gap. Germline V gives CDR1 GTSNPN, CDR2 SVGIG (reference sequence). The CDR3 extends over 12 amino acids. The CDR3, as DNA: TGTGCCAGAAAGGACGGCAAGTATGGCTACACCTTC. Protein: CARKDGKYGYTF.

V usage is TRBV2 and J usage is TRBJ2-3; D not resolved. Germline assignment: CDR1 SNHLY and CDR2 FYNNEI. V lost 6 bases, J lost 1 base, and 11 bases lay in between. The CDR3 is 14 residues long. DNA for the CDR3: TGTGCCAGCAGGTTGCCAGGAGGCACAGATACGCAGTATTTT. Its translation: CASRLPGGTDTQYF.

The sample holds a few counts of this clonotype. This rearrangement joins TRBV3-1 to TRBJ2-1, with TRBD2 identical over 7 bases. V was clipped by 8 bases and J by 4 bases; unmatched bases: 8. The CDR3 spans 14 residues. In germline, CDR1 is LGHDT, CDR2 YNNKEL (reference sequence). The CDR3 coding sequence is TGTGCCAGCTCAGGTGAGGGAGGGTACAATGAGCAGTTCTTC. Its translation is CASSGEGGYNEQFF.

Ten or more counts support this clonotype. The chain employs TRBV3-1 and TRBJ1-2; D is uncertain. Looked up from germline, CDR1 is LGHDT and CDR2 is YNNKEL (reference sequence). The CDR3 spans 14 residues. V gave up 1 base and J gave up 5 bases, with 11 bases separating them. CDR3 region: CASSQALSGYGYTF. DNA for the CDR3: TGTGCCAGCAGCCAAGCCCTCTCAGGTTATGGCTACACCTTC.

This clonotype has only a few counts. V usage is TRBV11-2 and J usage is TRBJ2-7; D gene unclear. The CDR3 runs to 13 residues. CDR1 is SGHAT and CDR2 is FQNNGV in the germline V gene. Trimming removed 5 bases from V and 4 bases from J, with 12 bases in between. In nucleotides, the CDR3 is TGTGCCAGCAGCCCCGACATCTCTTACGAGCAGTACTTC. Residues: CASSPDISYEQYF.

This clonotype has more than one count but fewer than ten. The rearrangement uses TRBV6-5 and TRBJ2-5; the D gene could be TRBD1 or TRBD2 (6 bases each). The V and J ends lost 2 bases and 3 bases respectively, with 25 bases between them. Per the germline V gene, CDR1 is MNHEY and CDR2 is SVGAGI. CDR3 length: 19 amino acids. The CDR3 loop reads CASSYTLRGRRNLEETQYF. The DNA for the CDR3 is TGTGCCAGCAGTTACACTTTAAGGGGGAGGAGGAACTTGGAAGAGACCCAGTACTTC.

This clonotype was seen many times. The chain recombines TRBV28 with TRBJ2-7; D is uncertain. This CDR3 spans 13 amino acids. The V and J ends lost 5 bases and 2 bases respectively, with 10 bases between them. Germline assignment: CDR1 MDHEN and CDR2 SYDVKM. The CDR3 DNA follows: TGTGCCAGCAGTACCCTTGTCACCTACGAGCAGTACTTC. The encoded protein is CASSTLVTYEQYF.

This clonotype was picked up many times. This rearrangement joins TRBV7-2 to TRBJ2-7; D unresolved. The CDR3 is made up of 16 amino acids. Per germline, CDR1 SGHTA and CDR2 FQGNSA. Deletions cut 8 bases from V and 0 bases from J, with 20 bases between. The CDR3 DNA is TGTGCCAGCGCCCAACTGACGTCCGCCTACTCCTACGAGCAGTACTTC. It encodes CASAQLTSAYSYEQYF.